This entry features one T cell receptor beta chain sequence. Its matching antigen is unknown. The record originates from a study of cytomegalovirus exposure and HLA in healthy donors. It was with 60 Vbeta and 13 Jbeta primers that the PCR ran. Clones were sequenced by immunoSEQ multiplex PCR, and TCRdb holds only the in-frame ones, with some missing. The table records 150,000 to 200,000 clones, 70% to 90% of them present only once. Points from the study as a whole: The authors later found TCR association rates varying by HLA locus, with DRB1 most and HLA-C fewest. Earlier analysis looked at TCR beta V segments, and most were productive about 90% or about 30% of the time.

Healthy bone marrow donors made up the donor group. Germline V CDR1 and CDR2: SEHNR, FQNEAQ (reference sequence). V lost 5 bases to trimming and J lost 0 bases; unmatched junction nucleotides: 6. The CDR3 is 18 amino acids. The J gene is TRBJ2-1, the V gene TRBV7-9; TRBD2 matches 14 bases. The sample was PBMCs. This TCR was sampled from a young woman in good health and CMV-seronegative. CDR3 amino acids: CASSPGLAGEFSYNEQFF. The CDR3 region has the DNA TGTGCCAGCAGCCCGGGACTAGCGGGAGAATTCTCCTACAATGAGCAGTTCTTC.